This T cell receptor (beta chain) is drawn from a study of Graves' ophthalmopathy and Graves' hyperthyroidism. Study-wide background: The stable label applied to hyperthyroidism with no ophthalmopathy within 18 months of follow-up.

The CDR3 runs 15 residues. Trimming left V 5 bases short and J 5 bases short, with 17 bases between. Germline values: CDR1 SGHVS, CDR2 FQNEAQ. The study amplified TCR beta CDR3 regions using RNA transcripts. HTBI primers served in a first-round RT-PCR, which a second-round multiplex PCR followed. TCRdb reprocessed the multiplex PCR reads with MiXCR, giving one entry per CDR3 protein. The repertoire holds 500,000 to 700,000 distinct CDR3 sequences, with under 40% as singletons. Study-level findings and limits: Stable hyperthyroidism and ophthalmopathy were told apart by a 13-signature model, which achieved almost 90% sensitivity and almost 82% specificity.

Researchers turned away patients with other autoimmune diseases, uncontrolled infections, pregnancy or lactation. Orbital computed tomography, together with clinical symptoms, serum thyroxine, TRAb and thyroid ultrasound, was used for diagnosis. As for this clonotype: The antigen remains unidentified.

The chain couples TRBV7-8 to TRBJ2-3; weak D call: TRBD2 (6 bases). The clonotype was recovered from an adult man with Graves' hyperthyroidism. Input material: peripheral blood or thyroid tissue (not recorded which). The CDR3 here is CASSHRLVLKDTQYF. The CDR3 bases are TGTGCCAGCAGCCACCGACTAGTCCTGAAAGATACGCAGTATTTT.